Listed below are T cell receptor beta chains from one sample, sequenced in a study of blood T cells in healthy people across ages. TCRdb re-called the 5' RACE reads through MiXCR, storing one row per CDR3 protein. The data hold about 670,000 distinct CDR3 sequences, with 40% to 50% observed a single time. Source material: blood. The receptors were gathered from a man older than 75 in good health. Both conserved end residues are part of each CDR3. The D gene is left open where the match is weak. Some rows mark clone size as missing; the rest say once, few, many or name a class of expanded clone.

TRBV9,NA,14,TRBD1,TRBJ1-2,CASSLGQGTNGYTF,TGTGCCAGCAGCTTGGGACAGGGAACCAATGGCTACACCTTC
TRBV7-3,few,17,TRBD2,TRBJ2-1,CASSSSGLSFSYNEQFF,TGTGCCAGCAGCTCATCGGGACTATCTTTTTCCTACAATGAGCAGTTCTTC
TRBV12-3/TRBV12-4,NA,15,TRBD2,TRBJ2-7,CASRSLAGASYEQYF,TGTGCCAGCAGATCACTAGCGGGGGCCTCCTACGAGCAGTACTTC
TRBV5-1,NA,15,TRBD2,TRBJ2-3,CASSLAGGEADTQYF,TGCGCCAGCAGCCTAGCGGGAGGTGAAGCAGATACGCAGTATTTT
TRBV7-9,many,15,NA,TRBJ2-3,CASRSEGLRLDTQYF,TGTGCCAGCAGGTCGGAGGGACTGCGCTTAGATACGCAGTATTTT
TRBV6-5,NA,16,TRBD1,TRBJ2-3,CASSHKTGINTDTQYF,TGTGCCAGCAGTCACAAGACAGGGATAAACACAGATACGCAGTATTTT
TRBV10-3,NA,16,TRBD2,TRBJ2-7,CAISESAGVTYNEQYF,TGTGCCATCAGTGAGTCAGCGGGAGTCACATACAATGAGCAGTACTTC
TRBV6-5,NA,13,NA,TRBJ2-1,CEIFLSSYNEQFF,TGTGAAATCTTTTTAAGCTCCTACAATGAGCAGTTCTTC
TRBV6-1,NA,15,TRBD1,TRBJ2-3,CASSVGQGGADTQYF,TGTGCCAGCAGTGTAGGACAGGGTGGCGCAGATACGCAGTATTTT
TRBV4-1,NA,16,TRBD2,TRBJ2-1,CASSSWGGYSYNEQFF,TGCGCCAGCAGCTCGTGGGGAGGGTACTCCTACAATGAGCAGTTCTTC
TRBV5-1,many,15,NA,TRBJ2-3,CASSSQGRQPDTQYF,TGCGCCAGCAGCTCACAGGGCCGGCAGCCAGATACGCAGTATTTT
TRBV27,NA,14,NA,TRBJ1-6,CACSTDRWGSPLHF,TGTGCCTGCAGCACCGACAGGTGGGGTTCACCCCTCCACTTT
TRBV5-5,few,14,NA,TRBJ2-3,CASSPALSTDTQYF,TGTGCCAGCAGCCCGGCCCTTAGCACAGATACGCAGTATTTT
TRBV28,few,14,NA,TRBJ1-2,CASNTLLVLHGYTF,TGTGCCAGCAACACCCTATTGGTCTTACATGGCTACACCTTC
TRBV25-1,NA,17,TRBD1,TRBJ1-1,CASSESLGGQGGTEAFF,TGTGCCAGCAGTGAATCCCTAGGGGGACAGGGCGGCACTGAGGCTTTCTTT
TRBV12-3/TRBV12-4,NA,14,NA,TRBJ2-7,CASSGRDHLNEQYF,TGTGCCAGCAGTGGCCGGGACCATCTCAATGAGCAGTACTTC
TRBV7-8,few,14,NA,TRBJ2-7,CASSFQGRAYEQYF,TGTGCCAGCAGCTTTCAGGGACGAGCCTACGAGCAGTACTTC
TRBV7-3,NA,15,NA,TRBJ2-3,CASSLWGEGTDTQYF,TGTGCCAGCAGCTTATGGGGGGAAGGGACAGATACGCAGTATTTT
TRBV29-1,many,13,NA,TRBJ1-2,CSVATTREGGYTF,TGCAGCGTCGCAACCACCAGGGAGGGTGGCTACACCTTC